This entry lists 20 T cell receptor beta chains sequenced from one sample in a study of blood T cell repertoires in COVID-19. Sequenced by immunoSEQ multiplex PCR; TCRdb stores in-frame clones only, minus some. The table lists 120,000 to 150,000 clones, roughly 80% of them singletons. The sample comprised peripheral blood. The receptor source for this set is a human donor in a cohort sampled during active COVID-19.

The chain combines TRBV11-2 with TRBJ1-5; no clear D. The V gene lost 6 bases and the J gene lost 5 bases, with 17 bases spanning the gap. Germline lookup yields CDR1 SGHAT and CDR2 FQNNGV. This CDR3 contains 15 residues. CDR3 DNA sequence: TGTGCCAGCAGTCGTAGCGGGCGCCGAGATCAGCCCCAGCATTTT. It is translated as CASSRSGRRDQPQHF.

The rearrangement joins TRBV19 to TRBJ1-5; D remains ambiguous. The length of the CDR3 is 16 residues. Per the germline V gene, CDR1 is LNHDA and CDR2 is SQIVND (reference sequence). The V and J ends lost 2 bases and 5 bases respectively, with 16 bases between them. CDR3 coding DNA: TGTGCCAGTAGTATAAGAGGCAGCGCCTCGTATCAGCCCCAGCATTTT. Translation gives CASSIRGSASYQPQHF.

V and J are TRBV3-1 (or the pseudogene TRBV3-2) and TRBJ2-5; D perhaps matches TRBD2 (5 bases). V lost 0 bases and J lost 1, with 9 bases in between. The CDR3 covers 15 residues. The germline V gene has CDR1 LGHDT and CDR2 YNNKEL (reference sequence). This chain's CDR3 is CASSQDSTIQETQYF. CDR3 nucleotide sequence: TGTGCCAGCAGCCAAGACTCGACTATCCAAGAGACCCAGTACTTC.

This clone showed up just a few times. This sequence joins TRBV3-1 (or the pseudogene TRBV3-2) and TRBJ1-1; D perhaps matches TRBD1 (6 bases). CDR1 is LGHDT, CDR2 YNNKEL, per germline (reference sequence). CDR3 size: 15 residues. Trimming stripped 7 bases from V and 1 base from J, with 16 bases between. CDR3 DNA sequence: TGTGCCAGCACAGCCAGAGGACAGCAGAACACTGAAGCTTTCTTT. This codes for CASTARGQQNTEAFF.

This chain joins TRBV7-9 and TRBJ1-4; 7 bases match TRBD1. The CDR3 is 17 amino acids. V gave up 5 bases and J gave up 6 bases; unmatched junction bases: 15. Germline CDR1 and CDR2: SEHNR and FQNEAQ (reference sequence). In DNA form, the CDR3 reads TGTGCCAGCAGCCCCCGGGAGGGGGCGTCTGCGGATGAAAAACTGTTTTTT. It specifies CASSPREGASADEKLFF. Variable domain in full (rest from reference TRBV7-9 and TRBJ1-4): DTGVSQNPRHKITKRGQNVTFRCDPISEHNRLYWYRQTLGQGPEFLTYFQNEAQLEKSRLLSDRFSAERPKGSFSTLEIQRTEQGDSAMYLCASSPREGASADEKLFFGSGTQLSVL.

This chain joins TRBV5-1 and TRBJ2-6; D possibly corresponds to TRBD2 (5 bases). CDR3 length equals 18 residues. V was cut by 0 bases and J by 4 bases, with 17 bases left in between. The germline V gene has CDR1 SGHRS and CDR2 YFSETQ. The CDR3 loop reads CASSLAKSGGAGANVLTF. CDR3 nucleotide sequence: TGCGCCAGCAGCTTGGCCAAATCTGGAGGAGCCGGGGCCAACGTCCTGACTTTC.

This chain links TRBV5-1 with TRBJ1-2; D is unclear. Germline V gene sequence: CDR1 SGHRS, CDR2 YFSETQ. Trimming took 0 bases from V and 0 from J, leaving 9 bases between them. CDR3 length: 15 residues. CDR3 DNA: TGCGCCAGCAGCTTGGCCGACACTCCTAACTATGGCTACACCTTC. Amino acids: CASSLADTPNYGYTF.

This sequence joins TRBV19 and TRBJ1-6; 7 bases match TRBD1. There are 15 residues in the CDR3. With V trimmed by 5 bases and J by 6 bases, 7 bases remained unmatched. In germline, CDR1 is LNHDA, CDR2 SQIVND (reference sequence). Written as DNA, the CDR3 is TGTGCCAGTAGTGACCGGGACAGAGCTAATTCACCCCTCCACTTT. Protein sequence: CASSDRDRANSPLHF.

The V and J genes are TRBV10-3 and TRBJ2-5; TRBD1 might be the D (5 bases). Deletions cut 0 bases from V and 7 bases from J, with 21 bases between. This CDR3 is built from 17 residues. CDR1 and CDR2 (germline): ENHRY, SYGVKD. The CDR3: CAISESKAGQHLGTQYF. In DNA form, the CDR3 reads TGTGCCATCAGTGAGTCGAAAGCCGGACAACATCTGGGGACCCAGTACTTC.

This chain connects TRBV5-1 to TRBJ1-6; 8 bases align to TRBD1. Per germline, CDR1 SGHRS and CDR2 YFSETQ. The CDR3 is made up of 15 amino acids. Trimming took 0 bases from V and 9 from J; bases not matched to a gene: 5. The CDR3: CASSLDRGYSSPLHF. The CDR3 DNA sequence: TGCGCCAGCAGCTTGGACAGGGGGTACAGTTCACCCCTCCACTTT.

The rearrangement joins TRBV7-2 to TRBJ1-6; D call uncertain. CDR1 and CDR2 from the germline V gene are SGHTA and FQGNSA. Trimming removed 6 bases from V and 13 bases from J, with 16 bases in between. The length of the CDR3 is 13 residues. CDR3 protein: CASSRTGQEPLHF. DNA for the CDR3: TGTGCCAGCAGTCGGACTGGCCAGGAGCCCCTCCACTTT. Together with reference TRBV7-2 and TRBJ1-6, the CDR3 gives the full variable domain: GAGVSQSPSNKVTEKGKDVELRCDPISGHTALYWYRQSLGQGLEFLIYFQGNSAPDKSGLPSDRFSAERTGGSVSTLTIQRTQQEDSAVYLCASSRTGQEPLHFGNGTRLTVT.

J is TRBJ2-7 and V is TRBV19; perhaps TRBD1 as D (5 bases). The ends were cut back, 1 base at V and 4 bases at J, with 14 bases in the middle. The germline V gene encodes CDR1 LNHDA and CDR2 SQIVND (reference sequence). CDR3 size: 15 residues. The CDR3 sequence: CASSIGRVVAYEQYF. In DNA, the CDR3 is TGTGCCAGTAGTATAGGCAGGGTTGTAGCTTACGAGCAGTACTTC. Full variable domain (outside the CDR3, taken from reference TRBV19 and TRBJ2-7): DGGITQSPKYLFRKEGQNVTLSCEQNLNHDAMYWYRQDPGQGLRLIYYSQIVNDFQKGDIAEGYSVSREKKESFPLTVTSAQKNPTAFYLCASSIGRVVAYEQYFGPGTRLTVT.

The chain combines TRBV24-1 with TRBJ2-2; 12 bases line up with TRBD1. Germline CDR1 reads KGHDR; CDR2 reads SFDVKD. Trimming at V came to 4 bases and at J to 4 bases, leaving 3 bases not matched to a gene. This CDR3 region has 16 residues. CDR3 residues: CATSERDRGRTGELFF. The CDR3 coding sequence is TGTGCCACCAGTGAGCGGGACAGGGGGCGCACCGGGGAGCTGTTTTTT.

This sequence joins TRBV5-1 and TRBJ2-5, with TRBD1 matching over 8 bases. Per germline, CDR1 SGHRS and CDR2 YFSETQ. Trimming cost V 7 bases and J 4 bases; bases outside gene matches: 9. The length of the CDR3 is 14 residues. Written as DNA, the CDR3 is TGCGCCAGCTATATCGGACAGGGAGCAGAGACCCAGTACTTC. It translates to CASYIGQGAETQYF.

The chain is built from TRBV6-5 and TRBJ1-6, with TRBD1 matching over 7 bases. This CDR3 has 15 residues. CDR1 and CDR2 (germline): MNHEY, SVGAGI. Unmatched junction bases numbered 5, after V lost 6 bases and J lost 3 bases. The CDR3 sequence: CASSLGQNYNSPLHF. The CDR3 DNA reads TGTGCCAGCAGCCTGGGACAGAACTATAATTCACCCCTCCACTTT.

The chain uses TRBV3-1 (or the pseudogene TRBV3-2) and TRBJ1-2; D may be TRBD1 (5 bases). The CDR3 is made up of 14 amino acids. Trimming removed 1 base at V and 4 bases at J, with 10 bases between. In germline, CDR1 is LGHDT, CDR2 YNNKEL (reference sequence). CDR3 coding DNA: TGTGCCAGCAGCCAAGTGGGGGGAGCCTATGGCTACACCTTC. Translating it yields CASSQVGGAYGYTF.

The V call is TRBV5-1, the J call TRBJ2-5; TRBD1 aligns across 9 bases. This CDR3 has 15 amino acids. V dropped 4 bases and J dropped 7; count of bases not matched to a gene: 11. From germline, CDR1 is SGHRS and CDR2 YFSETQ. CDR3 in amino acids: CASSRGDRDQVTQYF. Here the CDR3 DNA reads TGCGCCAGCAGCCGGGGGGACAGGGATCAGGTGACCCAGTACTTC.

The gene calls are TRBV25-1 and TRBJ1-1; D is uncertain. The ends were cut back, 10 bases at V and 0 bases at J, with 6 bases in the middle. The CDR3 covers 11 residues. Germline CDR1 and CDR2: MGHDK and SYGVNS. The CDR3 sequence: CATHLNTEAFF. The CDR3 DNA is TGTGCCACCCATCTGAACACTGAAGCTTTCTTT.

The chain employs TRBV5-1 and TRBJ1-4; 8 nucleotides match TRBD1. Germline CDR1 is SGHRS and CDR2 is YFSETQ. After removal of 3 bases from V and 8 bases from J, the junction contained 6 bases not matched to a gene. The CDR3 has 14 amino acids. CDR3 DNA: TGCGCCAGCAGCTCCTCAGGGGGCTACGAAAAACTGTTTTTT. It translates to CASSSSGGYEKLFF.

V and J are TRBV5-4 and TRBJ2-5, with 9 bases matching TRBD2. Trimming took 4 bases from V and 4 from J; bases not matched to a gene: 8. Looked up from germline, CDR1 is SGHNT and CDR2 is YYREEE (reference sequence). This CDR3 has 15 amino acids. CDR3 coding DNA: TGTGCCAGCAGCCGACCCGGGACTAGCTTAGAGACCCAGTACTTC. This gives the protein CASSRPGTSLETQYF.